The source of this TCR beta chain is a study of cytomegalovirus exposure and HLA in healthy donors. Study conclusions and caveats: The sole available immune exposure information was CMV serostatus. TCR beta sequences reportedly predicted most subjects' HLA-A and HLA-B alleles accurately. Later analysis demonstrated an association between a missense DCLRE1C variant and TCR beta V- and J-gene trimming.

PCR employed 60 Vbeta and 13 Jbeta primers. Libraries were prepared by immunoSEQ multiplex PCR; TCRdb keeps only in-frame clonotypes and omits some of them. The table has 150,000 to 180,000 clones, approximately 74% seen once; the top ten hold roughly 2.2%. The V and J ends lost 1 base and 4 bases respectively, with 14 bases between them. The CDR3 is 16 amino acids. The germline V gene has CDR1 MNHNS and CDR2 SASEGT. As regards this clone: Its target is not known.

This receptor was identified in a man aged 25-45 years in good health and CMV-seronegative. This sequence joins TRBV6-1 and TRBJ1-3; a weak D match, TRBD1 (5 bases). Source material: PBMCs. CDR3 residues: CASSEDRRAYGNTIYF. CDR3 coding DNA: TGTGCCAGCAGTGAAGATCGCAGGGCTTACGGAAACACCATATATTTT.